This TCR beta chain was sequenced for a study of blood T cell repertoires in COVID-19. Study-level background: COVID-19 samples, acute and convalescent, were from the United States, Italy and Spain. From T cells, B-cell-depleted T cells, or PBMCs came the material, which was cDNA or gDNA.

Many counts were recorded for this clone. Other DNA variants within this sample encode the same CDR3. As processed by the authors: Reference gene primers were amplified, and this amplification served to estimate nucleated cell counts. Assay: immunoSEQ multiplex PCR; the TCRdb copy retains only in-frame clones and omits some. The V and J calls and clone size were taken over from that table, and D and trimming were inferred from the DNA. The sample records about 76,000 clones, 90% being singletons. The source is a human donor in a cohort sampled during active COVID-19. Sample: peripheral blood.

The CDR3 protein is CASSRSTTRGRGGARVLKEQYF. The CDR3, as DNA: TGTGCCAGCAGCCGTAGTACGACTCGCGGGCGGGGGGGGGCGAGGGTACTTAAAGAGCAGTACTTC. The gene calls are TRBV6-2 or TRBV6-3 and TRBJ2-7; 9 bases map to TRBD2. Germline-derived CDR1 and CDR2 are MNHEY and SVGEGT. The CDR3 consists of 22 residues. With V trimmed by 6 bases and J by 7 bases, 34 bases remained unmatched.